This T cell receptor beta chain stems from a study of CD8 T cells in ankylosing spondylitis. TCRdb passed the 5' RACE reads through MiXCR, listing each CDR3 protein once. Of a few hundred thousand distinct CDR3 sequences in the sample, under 20% were seen once. The CDR3 sequence is 13 residues long. V shed 6 bases and J shed 0 bases, with 6 bases lying between them. Germline V gives CDR1 MDHEN, CDR2 SYDVKM. This clonotype appeared many times. V usage is TRBV28 and J usage is TRBJ2-1; D gene uncertain. Material: blood, either unsorted or a sorted T cell fraction (not recorded which). This receptor was obtained from a male donor with ankylosing spondylitis or in good health (not recorded which). Here the CDR3 reads CASRRYSYNEQFF. The CDR3 nucleotides are TGTGCCAGCAGGAGGTACTCCTACAATGAGCAGTTCTTC.